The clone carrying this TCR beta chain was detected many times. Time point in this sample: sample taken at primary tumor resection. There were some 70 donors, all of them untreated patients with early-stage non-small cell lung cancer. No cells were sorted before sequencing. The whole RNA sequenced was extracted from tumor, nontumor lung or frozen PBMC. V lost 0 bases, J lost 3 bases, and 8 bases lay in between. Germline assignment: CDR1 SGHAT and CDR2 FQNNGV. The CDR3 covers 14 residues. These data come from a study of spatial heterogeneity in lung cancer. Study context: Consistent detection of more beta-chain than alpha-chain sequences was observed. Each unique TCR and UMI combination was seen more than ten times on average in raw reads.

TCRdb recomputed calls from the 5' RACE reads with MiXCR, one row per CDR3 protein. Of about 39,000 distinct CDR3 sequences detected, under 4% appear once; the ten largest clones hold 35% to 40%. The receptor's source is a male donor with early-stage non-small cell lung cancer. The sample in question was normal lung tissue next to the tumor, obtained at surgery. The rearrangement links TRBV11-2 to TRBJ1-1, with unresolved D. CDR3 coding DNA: TGTGCCAGCAGCTTAGATTTGGGAGACACTGAAGCTTTCTTT. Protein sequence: CASSLDLGDTEAFF.